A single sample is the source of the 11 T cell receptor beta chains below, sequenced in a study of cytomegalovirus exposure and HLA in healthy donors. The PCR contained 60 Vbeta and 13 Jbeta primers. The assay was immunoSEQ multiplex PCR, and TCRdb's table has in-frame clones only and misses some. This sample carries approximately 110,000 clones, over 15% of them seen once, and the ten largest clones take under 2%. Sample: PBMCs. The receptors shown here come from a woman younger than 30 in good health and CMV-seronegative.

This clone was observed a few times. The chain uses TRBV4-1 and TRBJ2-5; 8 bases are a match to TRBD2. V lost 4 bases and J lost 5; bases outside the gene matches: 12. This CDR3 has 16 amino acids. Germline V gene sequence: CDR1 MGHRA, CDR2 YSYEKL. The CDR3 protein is CASSLSRGAGEETQYF. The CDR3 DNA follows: TGCGCCAGCAGCCTGTCGCGGGGGGCGGGAGAGGAGACCCAGTACTTC.

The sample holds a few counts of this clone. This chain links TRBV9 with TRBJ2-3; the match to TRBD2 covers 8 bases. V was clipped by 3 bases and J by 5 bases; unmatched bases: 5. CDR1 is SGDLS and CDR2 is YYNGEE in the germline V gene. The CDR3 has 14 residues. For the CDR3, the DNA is TGTGCCAGCAGCGGGGGACTAGTGAGAGATACGCAGTATTTT. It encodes CASSGGLVRDTQYF. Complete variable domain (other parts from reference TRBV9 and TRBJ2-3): DSGVTQTPKHLITATGQRVTLRCSPRSGDLSVYWYQQSLDQGLQFLIQYYNGEERAKGNILERFSAQQFPDLHSELNLSSLELGDSALYFCASSGGLVRDTQYFGPGTRLTVL.

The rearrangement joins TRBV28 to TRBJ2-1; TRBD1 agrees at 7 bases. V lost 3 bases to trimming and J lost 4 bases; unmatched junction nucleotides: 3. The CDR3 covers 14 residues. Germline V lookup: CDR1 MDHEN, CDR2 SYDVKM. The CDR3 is CASSFDRAYNEQFF. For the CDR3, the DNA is TGTGCCAGCAGTTTTGACAGGGCTTACAATGAGCAGTTCTTC.

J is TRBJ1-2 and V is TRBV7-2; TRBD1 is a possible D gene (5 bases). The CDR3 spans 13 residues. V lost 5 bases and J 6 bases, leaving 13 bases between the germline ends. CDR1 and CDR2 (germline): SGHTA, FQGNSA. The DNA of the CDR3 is TGTGCCAGCAGCCTAGTAGCAGGGAATGGCTACACCTTC. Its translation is CASSLVAGNGYTF.

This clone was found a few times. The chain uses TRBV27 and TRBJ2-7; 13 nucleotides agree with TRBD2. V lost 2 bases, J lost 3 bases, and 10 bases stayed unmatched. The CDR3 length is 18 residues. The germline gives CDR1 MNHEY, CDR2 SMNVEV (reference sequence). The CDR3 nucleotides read TGTGCCAGCAGTTTACTGTCAGGACGGACTAGCGGGAGCTACGAGCAGTACTTC. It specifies CASSLLSGRTSGSYEQYF.

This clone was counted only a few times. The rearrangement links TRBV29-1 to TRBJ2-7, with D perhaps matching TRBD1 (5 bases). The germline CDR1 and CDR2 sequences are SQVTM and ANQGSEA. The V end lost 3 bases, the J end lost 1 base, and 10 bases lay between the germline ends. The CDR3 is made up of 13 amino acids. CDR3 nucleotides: TGCAGCGTTGAGGGGCAGAATTCCTACGAGCAGTACTTC. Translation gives CSVEGQNSYEQYF.

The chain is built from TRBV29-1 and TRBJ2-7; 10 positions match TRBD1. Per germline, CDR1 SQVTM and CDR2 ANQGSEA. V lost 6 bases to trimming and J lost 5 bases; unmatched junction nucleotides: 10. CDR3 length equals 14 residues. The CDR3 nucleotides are TGCAGCGTCGACAGGGGGCTCCCTGGTGACGAGCAGTACTTC. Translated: CSVDRGLPGDEQYF.

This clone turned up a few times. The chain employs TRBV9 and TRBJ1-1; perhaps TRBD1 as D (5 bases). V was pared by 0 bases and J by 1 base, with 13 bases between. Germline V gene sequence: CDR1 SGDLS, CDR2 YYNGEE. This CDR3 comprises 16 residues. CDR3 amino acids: CASSVGTGIGNTEAFF. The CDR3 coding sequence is TGTGCCAGCAGCGTAGGCACAGGCATCGGGAACACTGAAGCTTTCTTT.

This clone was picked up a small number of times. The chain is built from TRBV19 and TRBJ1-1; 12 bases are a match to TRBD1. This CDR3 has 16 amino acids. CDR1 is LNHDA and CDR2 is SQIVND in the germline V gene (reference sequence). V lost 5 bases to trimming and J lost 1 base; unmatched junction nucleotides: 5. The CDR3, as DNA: TGTGCCAGTAGTCCGGGACAGGGGGCGCGGAACACTGAAGCTTTCTTT. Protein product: CASSPGQGARNTEAFF.

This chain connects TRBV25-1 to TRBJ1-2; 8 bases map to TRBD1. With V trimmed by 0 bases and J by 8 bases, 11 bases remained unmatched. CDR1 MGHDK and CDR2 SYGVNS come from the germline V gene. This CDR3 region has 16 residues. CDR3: CASSEYLGQGPGGYTF. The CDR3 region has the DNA TGTGCCAGCAGTGAATACCTAGGACAGGGACCGGGCGGCTACACCTTC.

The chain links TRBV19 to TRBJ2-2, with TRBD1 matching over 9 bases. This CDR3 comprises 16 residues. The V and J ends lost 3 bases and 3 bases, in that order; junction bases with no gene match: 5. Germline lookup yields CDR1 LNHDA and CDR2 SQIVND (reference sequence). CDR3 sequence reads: CASSITGGAHTGELFF. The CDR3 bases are TGTGCCAGTAGTATCACAGGGGGCGCCCACACCGGGGAGCTGTTTTTT.